This TCR beta chain stems from a study of blood T cell repertoires in COVID-19. The germline V gene has CDR1 LGHNA and CDR2 YNFKEQ. This CDR3 spans 20 amino acids. With 1 base clipped from V and 1 base from J, the junction kept 11 bases outside the gene matches. Authors' analysis steps: Estimated nucleated cell counts came from reference gene primer amplification. TCRdb's table, derived via immunoSEQ multiplex PCR, lists solely in-frame clones and lacks some. From that table come the V and J calls and clone size; the DNA was used to work out D and trimming. The sample lists about 150,000 clones; roughly nine tenths were seen once.

Sequencing used peripheral blood. The chain carries TRBV4-2 and TRBJ2-2; TRBD2 matches at 11 bases. This receptor was taken from a woman in her seventies with acute or convalescent COVID-19. Here the CDR3 reads CASSQVATPSGGRNTGELFF. CDR3 bases: TGTGCCAGCAGCCAAGTAGCCACGCCTAGCGGGGGGCGGAACACCGGGGAGCTGTTTTTT.